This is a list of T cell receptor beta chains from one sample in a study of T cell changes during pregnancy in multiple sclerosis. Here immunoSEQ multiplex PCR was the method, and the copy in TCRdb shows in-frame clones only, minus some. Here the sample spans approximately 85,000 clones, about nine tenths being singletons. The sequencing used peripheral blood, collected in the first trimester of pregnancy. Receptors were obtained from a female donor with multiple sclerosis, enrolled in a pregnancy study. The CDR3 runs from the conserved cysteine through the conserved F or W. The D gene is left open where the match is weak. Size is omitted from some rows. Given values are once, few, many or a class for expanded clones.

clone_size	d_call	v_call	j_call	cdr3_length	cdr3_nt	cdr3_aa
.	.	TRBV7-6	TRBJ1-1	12	TGTGCCAGCAGCTTAGAGAGAGGGGAAGCTTTCTTT	CASSLERGEAFF
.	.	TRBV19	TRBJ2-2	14	TGTGCCAGTAGGCAGGGAACTTCCCCCGGGGAGCTGTTTTTT	CASRQGTSPGELFF
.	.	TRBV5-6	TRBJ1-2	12	TGTGCCAGCAGGGATGGACAAGTTGGCTACACCTTC	CASRDGQVGYTF
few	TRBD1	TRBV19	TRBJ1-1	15	TGTGCCAGTAGTAAGATGACAGGGGTTAACACTGAAGCTTTCTTT	CASSKMTGVNTEAFF
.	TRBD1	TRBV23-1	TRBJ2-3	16	TGCGCCAGCACCTCGACGGACAGGGAGTCGTCAGATACGCAGTATTTT	CASTSTDRESSDTQYF
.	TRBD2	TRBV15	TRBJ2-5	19	TGTGCCACCAGCAGAGATCGAGGACTAGCGGGAGGCTGGGGTGCGGGCCAGTACTTC	CATSRDRGLAGGWGAGQYF
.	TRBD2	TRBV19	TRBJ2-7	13	TGTGCCAGTAGTTCGGGACTATTCTACGAGCAGTACTTC	CASSSGLFYEQYF
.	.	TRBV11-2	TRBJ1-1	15	TGTGCCAGCAGCAACACAGGGAAGGGGAACACTGAAGCTTTCTTT	CASSNTGKGNTEAFF
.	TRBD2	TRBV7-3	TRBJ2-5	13	TGTGCCAGCAGCGCTGGACTAGGGGAGACCCAGTACTTC	CASSAGLGETQYF
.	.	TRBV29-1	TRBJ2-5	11	TGCAGCGTTGAGATGAGGGAGACCCAGTACTTC	CSVEMRETQYF
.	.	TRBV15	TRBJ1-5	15	TGTGCCACCAGCAAGACAACAGGGTCGGCGCAGCCCCAGCATTTT	CATSKTTGSAQPQHF
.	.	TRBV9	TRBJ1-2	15	TGTGCCAGCAGCGTAGGGGTTGTGGGGGCATATGGCTACACCTTC	CASSVGVVGAYGYTF
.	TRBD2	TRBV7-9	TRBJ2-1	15	TGTGCCAGCAGCCGGTACGTACTAGCGGACAATGAGCAGTTCTTC	CASSRYVLADNEQFF
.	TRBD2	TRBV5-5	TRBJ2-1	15	TGTGCCAGCAGCTGGCTAGCGGGGGAGTACAATGAGCAGTTCTTC	CASSWLAGEYNEQFF
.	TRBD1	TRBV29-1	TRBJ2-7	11	TGCAGCGCCCACGACAGGGCCGAGCAGTACTTC	CSAHDRAEQYF
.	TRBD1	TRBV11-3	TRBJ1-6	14	TGTGCCAGCAGCCTCGGACAGGGGAATTCACCCCTCCACTTT	CASSLGQGNSPLHF
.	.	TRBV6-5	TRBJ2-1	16	TGTGCCAGCAGTTACTCGGACACCCGCTCCTACAATGAGCAGTTCTTC	CASSYSDTRSYNEQFF